The rows below give T cell receptor beta chains drawn from one sample of a study of blood T cell repertoires in COVID-19. Measured with immunoSEQ multiplex PCR; TCRdb has only the in-frame clones, and not every one. Of about 120,000 clones listed, under 80% are singletons. Sequencing used peripheral blood. These receptors all come from a man aged 65 to 85 with acute or convalescent COVID-19. Each CDR3 is given with its conserved first and last residue. Fields, in order: CDR3 DNA, CDR3 protein, J gene, CDR3 length, clone size, V gene, D gene. A D gene is named only where the DNA matches it firmly. For some rows the clone size is stated as once, few or many, or as a class when expanded; others skip it.

cdr3_nt: TGTGCCAGCAGCTCATTTGGTAGTAGCTCCTACGAGCAGTACTTC; cdr3_aa: CASSSFGSSSYEQYF; j_call: TRBJ2-7; cdr3_length: 15; clone_size: once; v_call: TRBV7-2; d_call: -
cdr3_nt: TGTGCCAGCAGCCAACTCTCCCGCACTGAAGCTTTCTTT; cdr3_aa: CASSQLSRTEAFF; j_call: TRBJ1-1; cdr3_length: 13; clone_size: -; v_call: TRBV7-9; d_call: -
cdr3_nt: TGTGCCAGCAGCTCCGGGACAATAACAGGTAGCAATCAGCCCCAGCATTTT; cdr3_aa: CASSSGTITGSNQPQHF; j_call: TRBJ1-5; cdr3_length: 17; clone_size: -; v_call: TRBV5-8; d_call: -
cdr3_nt: TGTGCCAGCAGACCTCACAGTCCTGGAAACACCATATATTTT; cdr3_aa: CASRPHSPGNTIYF; j_call: TRBJ1-3; cdr3_length: 14; clone_size: -; v_call: TRBV6-2/TRBV6-3; d_call: -
cdr3_nt: TGTGCCAGCAGCTACAGCCCTAATGAAAAACTGTTTTTT; cdr3_aa: CASSYSPNEKLFF; j_call: TRBJ1-4; cdr3_length: 13; clone_size: few; v_call: TRBV5-6; d_call: -
cdr3_nt: TGCGCCAGCAGCCAAGGGACAGGGTACAATGAGCAGTTCTTC; cdr3_aa: CASSQGTGYNEQFF; j_call: TRBJ2-1; cdr3_length: 14; clone_size: -; v_call: TRBV4-3; d_call: TRBD1
cdr3_nt: TGTGCCAGCAGTGAAGCGAGTGTCCCCTATTCACCCCTCCACTTT; cdr3_aa: CASSEASVPYSPLHF; j_call: TRBJ1-6; cdr3_length: 15; clone_size: -; v_call: TRBV6-1; d_call: -
cdr3_nt: TGTGCCACCAGCAGAGACCTGCCCGGGAAGACGGTCTTCAATGAGCAGTTCTTC; cdr3_aa: CATSRDLPGKTVFNEQFF; j_call: TRBJ2-1; cdr3_length: 18; clone_size: -; v_call: TRBV15; d_call: -
cdr3_nt: TGCGCCAGCAGCCCCTCGTCAGGGGTCTATGGCTACACCTTC; cdr3_aa: CASSPSSGVYGYTF; j_call: TRBJ1-2; cdr3_length: 14; clone_size: -; v_call: TRBV5-1; d_call: -
cdr3_nt: TGTGCCAGCAGCTTGGACGCAGTCGGAAACACCATATATTTT; cdr3_aa: CASSLDAVGNTIYF; j_call: TRBJ1-3; cdr3_length: 14; clone_size: -; v_call: TRBV5-4; d_call: -
cdr3_nt: TGTGCCAGCAGCTTTCAACTAGCGGGGTCCGGGGAGACCCAGTACTTC; cdr3_aa: CASSFQLAGSGETQYF; j_call: TRBJ2-5; cdr3_length: 16; clone_size: -; v_call: TRBV5-4; d_call: TRBD2
cdr3_nt: TGTGCCAGTAGTATGGGCAGGGATAATGAAAAACTGTTTTTT; cdr3_aa: CASSMGRDNEKLFF; j_call: TRBJ1-4; cdr3_length: 14; clone_size: -; v_call: TRBV19; d_call: -
cdr3_nt: TGTGCCAGCAGTGAAGTACGACGGGGGGGCCGAGAGACCCAGTACTTC; cdr3_aa: CASSEVRRGGRETQYF; j_call: TRBJ2-5; cdr3_length: 16; clone_size: -; v_call: TRBV6-1; d_call: TRBD2
cdr3_nt: TGTGCCAGCAGTCTACTGACAGGGACCAATCAGCCCCAGCATTTT; cdr3_aa: CASSLLTGTNQPQHF; j_call: TRBJ1-5; cdr3_length: 15; clone_size: -; v_call: TRBV6-2/TRBV6-3; d_call: TRBD1
cdr3_nt: TGTGCCACCAGTGACTATTATGGCTACACCTTC; cdr3_aa: CATSDYYGYTF; j_call: TRBJ1-2; cdr3_length: 11; clone_size: once; v_call: TRBV24-1; d_call: -
cdr3_nt: TGTGCCAGCAGTCCCACGGGGACAGGGCCCCTAGGGAACTTC; cdr3_aa: CASSPTGTGPLGNF; j_call: TRBJ2-7; cdr3_length: 14; clone_size: -; v_call: TRBV6-5; d_call: TRBD1
cdr3_nt: TGCAGCGTCCGTTCCCGGATCAGGATTAATCAGCCCCAGCATTTT; cdr3_aa: CSVRSRIRINQPQHF; j_call: TRBJ1-5; cdr3_length: 15; clone_size: -; v_call: TRBV29-1; d_call: -
cdr3_nt: TGTGCCAGCAGCTTGGGACAGCATGGTGGCGAGCAGTACTTC; cdr3_aa: CASSLGQHGGEQYF; j_call: TRBJ2-7; cdr3_length: 14; clone_size: -; v_call: TRBV7-8; d_call: TRBD1
cdr3_nt: TGTGCCAGCAGTTTATTGTCCCAGGCGATTAATCAGCCCCAGCATTTT; cdr3_aa: CASSLLSQAINQPQHF; j_call: TRBJ1-5; cdr3_length: 16; clone_size: -; v_call: TRBV27; d_call: -
cdr3_nt: TGTGCCAGCAGCTTAGCCCGTCAGGGGTCTAATGGCTACACCTTC; cdr3_aa: CASSLARQGSNGYTF; j_call: TRBJ1-2; cdr3_length: 15; clone_size: -; v_call: TRBV7-6; d_call: -
cdr3_nt: TGCGCCAACTCTCGTTCCCCGGGACAGGGGCCCGGGGGCTACACCTTC; cdr3_aa: CANSRSPGQGPGGYTF; j_call: TRBJ1-2; cdr3_length: 16; clone_size: -; v_call: TRBV10-1; d_call: TRBD1
cdr3_nt: TGTGCCAGTAGTCCCTCCGCAGGGGGTCAGGGCTACGAGCAGTACTTC; cdr3_aa: CASSPSAGGQGYEQYF; j_call: TRBJ2-7; cdr3_length: 16; clone_size: -; v_call: TRBV19; d_call: TRBD1
cdr3_nt: TGTGCCAGCAGTTACTCGCGTGGAGGTCTGGAGCAGTACTTC; cdr3_aa: CASSYSRGGLEQYF; j_call: TRBJ2-7; cdr3_length: 14; clone_size: -; v_call: TRBV6-5; d_call: -
cdr3_nt: TGTGCCAGCCACCACAGGGGCGGCTACACCTTC; cdr3_aa: CASHHRGGYTF; j_call: TRBJ1-2; cdr3_length: 11; clone_size: -; v_call: TRBV4-2; d_call: TRBD1
cdr3_nt: TGCGCCAGCAGGTCCGGGACAGACTATGGCTACACCTTC; cdr3_aa: CASRSGTDYGYTF; j_call: TRBJ1-2; cdr3_length: 13; clone_size: -; v_call: TRBV10-1; d_call: TRBD1
cdr3_nt: TGTGCCAGCAGTGGACGCGGTATCGACCAGGGTTATAGCAATCAGCCCCAGCATTTT; cdr3_aa: CASSGRGIDQGYSNQPQHF; j_call: TRBJ1-5; cdr3_length: 19; clone_size: -; v_call: TRBV6-1; d_call: -
cdr3_nt: TGTGCCACCAGCAGAGATCGTGCAGGGGGCTCCTACGAGCAGTACTTC; cdr3_aa: CATSRDRAGGSYEQYF; j_call: TRBJ2-7; cdr3_length: 16; clone_size: -; v_call: TRBV15; d_call: TRBD1
cdr3_nt: TGTGCCATCAGTGAACACGGGGAAAGAGGGACCCAGTACTTC; cdr3_aa: CAISEHGERGTQYF; j_call: TRBJ2-5; cdr3_length: 14; clone_size: -; v_call: TRBV10-3; d_call: -
cdr3_nt: TGTGCCAGCAGTTACAACAGGAACACTGAAGCTTTCTTT; cdr3_aa: CASSYNRNTEAFF; j_call: TRBJ1-1; cdr3_length: 13; clone_size: few; v_call: TRBV6-5; d_call: -
cdr3_nt: TGTGCCATCAGAAAGTATCGGGACAGGGACTACGAGCAGTACTTC; cdr3_aa: CAIRKYRDRDYEQYF; j_call: TRBJ2-7; cdr3_length: 15; clone_size: -; v_call: TRBV10-3; d_call: TRBD1
cdr3_nt: TGTGCCTGGAGTGTTCTAAAAAACTATGGCTACACCTTC; cdr3_aa: CAWSVLKNYGYTF; j_call: TRBJ1-2; cdr3_length: 13; clone_size: -; v_call: TRBV30; d_call: -
cdr3_nt: TGTGCCAGCAAGCTACAGGCGAACACTGAAGCTTTCTTT; cdr3_aa: CASKLQANTEAFF; j_call: TRBJ1-1; cdr3_length: 13; clone_size: -; v_call: TRBV12-3/TRBV12-4; d_call: -